This T cell receptor (beta chain) was obtained from a study of CD8+ T cells in alopecia areata. This CDR3 has 13 residues. The V and J ends lost 7 bases and 12 bases, in that order; junction bases with no gene match: 11. Germline lookup yields CDR1 SQVTM and CDR2 ANQGSEA. RNA, once extracted, was reverse transcribed into cDNA for use as the sequencing template. TCRdb's copy holds only in-frame clones and misses some; the assay was immunoSEQ multiplex PCR. This sample carries about 150,000 clones, more than 55% of them seen once, and the ten largest clones take 36%. The sample consisted of CD8+ T cells sorted from blood. The TCR originated in a human donor in good health. The rearrangement links TRBV29-1 to TRBJ2-1; TRBD1 matches 11 bases. The CDR3 sequence is CSGRDRGSPGQFF. The CDR3 DNA reads TGCAGCGGGCGGGACAGGGGGTCCCCGGGGCAGTTCTTC.